This T cell receptor beta chain was observed in a study of tumor-infiltrating lymphocytes in primary liver carcinoma. The authors took blood RNA from unsorted whole blood and also extracted germline DNA. The patients lived with chronic HBV infection and had not yet received any treatment. The researchers produced TCR beta cDNA from around 0.5 ug total RNA with a constant-region primer. Employing slightly modified ARM-PCR, three nested multiplex PCR rounds were run, and these gave rise to the TCR beta libraries. It was with TRBV1-TRBV30 forward primers and a C-beta reverse primer that the first two PCR rounds were run, at about 9 cycles each. One entry per CDR3 protein results from TCRdb running MiXCR on the multiplex PCR reads. The table records approximately 210,000 distinct CDR3 sequences, approximately 65% of them present only once. Germline CDR1 and CDR2: SQVTM and ANQGSEA. This CDR3 spans 15 amino acids.

With regard to this clonotype: Its target is unknown. One junction end disagrees with the germline gene, perhaps due to a read error.

Findings and caveats of the study: Samples were bulk unsorted, so CD4+ and CD8+ repertoires were not compared. Tumor region pairs outstripped tumor-adjacent and tumor-blood pairs in overlap. Blood had a significantly lower top-250-clone fraction than tumors did (p = 0.039).

The chain recombines TRBV29-1 with TRBJ2-1; TRBD2 might be the D (6 bases). What was sequenced was peripheral blood. The receptor was isolated from a woman aged 55-70 years with primary liver carcinoma and hepatitis B virus infection. CDR3 in amino acids: CSVEKRAHSYNEQFF. The CDR3 DNA reads as TGCAGCGTTGAGAAGCGGGCCCACTCCTACAATGAACAGTTCTTC.